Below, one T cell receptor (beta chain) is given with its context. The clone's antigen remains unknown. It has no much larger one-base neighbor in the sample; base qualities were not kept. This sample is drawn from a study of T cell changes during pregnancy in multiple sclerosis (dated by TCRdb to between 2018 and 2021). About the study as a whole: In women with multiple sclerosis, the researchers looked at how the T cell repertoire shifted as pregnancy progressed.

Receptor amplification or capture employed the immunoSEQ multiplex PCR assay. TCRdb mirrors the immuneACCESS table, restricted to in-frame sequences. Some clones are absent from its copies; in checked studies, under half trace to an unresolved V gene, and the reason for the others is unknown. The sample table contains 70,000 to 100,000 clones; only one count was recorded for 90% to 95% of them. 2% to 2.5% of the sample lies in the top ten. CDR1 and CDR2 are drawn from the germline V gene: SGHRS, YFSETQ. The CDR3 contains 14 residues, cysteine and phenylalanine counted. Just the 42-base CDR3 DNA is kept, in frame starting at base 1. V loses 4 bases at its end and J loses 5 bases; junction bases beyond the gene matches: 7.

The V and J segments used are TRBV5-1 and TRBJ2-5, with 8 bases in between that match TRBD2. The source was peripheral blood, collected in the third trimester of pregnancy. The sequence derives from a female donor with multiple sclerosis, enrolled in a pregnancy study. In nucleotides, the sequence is TGCGCCAGCAGCACCGGGACTAGTTATGAGACCCAGTACTTC. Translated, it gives CASSTGTSYETQYF.